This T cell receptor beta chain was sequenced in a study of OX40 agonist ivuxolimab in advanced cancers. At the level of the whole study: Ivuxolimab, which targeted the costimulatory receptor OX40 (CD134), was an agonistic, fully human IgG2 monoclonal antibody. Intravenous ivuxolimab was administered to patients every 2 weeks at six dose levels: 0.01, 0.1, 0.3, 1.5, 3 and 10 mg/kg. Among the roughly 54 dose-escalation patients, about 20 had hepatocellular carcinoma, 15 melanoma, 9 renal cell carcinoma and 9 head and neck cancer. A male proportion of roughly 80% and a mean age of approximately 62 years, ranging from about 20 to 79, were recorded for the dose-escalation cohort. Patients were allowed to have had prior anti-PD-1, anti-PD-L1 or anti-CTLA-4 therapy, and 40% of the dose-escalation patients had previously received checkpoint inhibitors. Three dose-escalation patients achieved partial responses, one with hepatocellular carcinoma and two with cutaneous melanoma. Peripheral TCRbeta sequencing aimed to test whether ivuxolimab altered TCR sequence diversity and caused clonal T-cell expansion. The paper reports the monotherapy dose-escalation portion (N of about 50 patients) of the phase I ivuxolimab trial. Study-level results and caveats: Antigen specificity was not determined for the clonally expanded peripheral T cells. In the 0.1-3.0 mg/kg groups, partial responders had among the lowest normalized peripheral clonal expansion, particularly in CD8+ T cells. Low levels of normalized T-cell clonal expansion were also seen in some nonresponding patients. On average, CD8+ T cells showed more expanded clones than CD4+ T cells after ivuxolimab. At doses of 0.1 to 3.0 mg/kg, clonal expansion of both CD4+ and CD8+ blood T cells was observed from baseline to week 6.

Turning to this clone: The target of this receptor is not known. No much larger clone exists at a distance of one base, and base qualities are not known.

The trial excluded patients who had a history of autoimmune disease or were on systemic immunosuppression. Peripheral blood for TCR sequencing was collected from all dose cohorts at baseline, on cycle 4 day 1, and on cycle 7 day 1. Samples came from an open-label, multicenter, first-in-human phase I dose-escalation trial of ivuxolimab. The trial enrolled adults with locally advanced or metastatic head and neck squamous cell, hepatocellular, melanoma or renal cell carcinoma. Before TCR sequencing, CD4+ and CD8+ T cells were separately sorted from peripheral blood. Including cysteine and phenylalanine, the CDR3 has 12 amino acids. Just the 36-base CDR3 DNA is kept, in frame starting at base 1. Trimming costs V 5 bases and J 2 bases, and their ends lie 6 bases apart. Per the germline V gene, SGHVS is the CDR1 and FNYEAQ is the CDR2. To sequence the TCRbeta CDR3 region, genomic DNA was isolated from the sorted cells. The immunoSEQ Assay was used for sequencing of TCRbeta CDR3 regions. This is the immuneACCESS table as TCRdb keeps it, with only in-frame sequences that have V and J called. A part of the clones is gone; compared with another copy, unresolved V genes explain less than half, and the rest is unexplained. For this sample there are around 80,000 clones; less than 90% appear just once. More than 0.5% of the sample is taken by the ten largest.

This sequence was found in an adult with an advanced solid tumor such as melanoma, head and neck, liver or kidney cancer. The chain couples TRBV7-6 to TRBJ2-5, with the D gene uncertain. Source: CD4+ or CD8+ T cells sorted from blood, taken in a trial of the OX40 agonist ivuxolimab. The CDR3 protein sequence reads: CASSPRQETQYF. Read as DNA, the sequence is TGTGCCAGCAGCCCCCGGCAAGAGACCCAGTACTTC. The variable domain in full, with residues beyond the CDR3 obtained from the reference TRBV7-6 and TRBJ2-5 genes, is GAGVSQSPRYKVTKRGQDVALRCDPISGHVSLYWYRQALGQGPEFLTYFNYEAQQDKSGLPNDRFSAERPEGSISTLTIQRTEQRDSAMYRCASSPRQETQYFGPGTRLLVL.